The 10 T cell receptor beta chains in this list originate from one sample, sequenced in a study of T cell responses to AZD1222 COVID-19 vaccine. Generated by immunoSEQ multiplex PCR, the TCRdb table keeps only in-frame clones and is missing some. The sample lists around 110,000 clones, around nine tenths occurring once. The sequencing used peripheral blood, collected on day 0 of AZD1222 vaccination. The source of these receptors is an adult in good health.

With regard to this clone: This same CDR3 is encoded by further DNA sequences in the sample. The rearrangement links TRBV12-3 or TRBV12-4 to TRBJ2-1, with D tentatively TRBD2 (6 bases). The germline V and J ends were trimmed by 6 bases and 6 bases, with 9 bases remaining between them. The CDR3 covers 12 residues. The chain's CDR3 is CASSRDSNEQFF. The CDR3 bases are TGTGCCAGCAGCCGGGACTCCAATGAGCAGTTCTTC.

As concerns this clone: At the DNA level, this CDR3 is encoded by other sequences in the same sample as well. The chain couples TRBV19 to TRBJ1-5; perhaps TRBD1 as D (6 bases). Germline-derived CDR1 and CDR2 are LNHDA and SQIVND (reference sequence). V was trimmed by 5 bases and J by 2 bases, leaving 13 bases between them. This CDR3 region has 15 residues. The CDR3, as DNA: TGTGCCAGTAGTTCACAGGGTCGCGGCAATCAGCCCCAGCATTTT. Its translation: CASSSQGRGNQPQHF.

The chain uses TRBV12-5 and TRBJ1-1; D is uncertain. CDR1 is LGHNT, CDR2 FRNRAP, per germline. Trimming took 5 bases from V and 1 from J, leaving 8 bases between them. The CDR3 sequence is 13 residues long. The CDR3 DNA reads TGTGCTAGTGGTCCGACGACGAACACTGAAGCTTTCTTT. Translated, it gives CASGPTTNTEAFF. Full variable domain (remainder filled in from reference TRBV12-5 and TRBJ1-1): DARVTQTPRHKVTEMGQEVTMRCQPILGHNTVFWYRQTMMQGLELLAYFRNRAPLDDSGMPKDRFSAEMPDATLATLKIQPSEPRDSAVYFCASGPTTNTEAFFGQGTRLTVV.

This chain links TRBV6-6 with TRBJ2-7; D call uncertain. The CDR3 runs to 14 residues. CDR1 and CDR2 (germline): MNHNY, SVGAGI (reference sequence). V was trimmed by 0 bases and J by 1 base, leaving 7 bases between them. This CDR3 is CASSYSRASYEQYF. For the CDR3, the DNA is TGTGCCAGCAGTTACTCGAGAGCTTCCTACGAGCAGTACTTC.

This chain connects TRBV27 to TRBJ2-7; 12 nucleotides match TRBD2. The CDR3 contains 17 residues. From germline, CDR1 is MNHEY and CDR2 SMNVEV (reference sequence). V lost 0 bases, J lost 3 bases, and 6 bases stayed unmatched. CDR3 sequence: CASSLSGTSGWHYEQYF. The CDR3, as DNA: TGTGCCAGCAGTTTATCGGGGACTAGCGGGTGGCACTACGAGCAGTACTTC.

This chain uses TRBV11-3 with TRBJ1-1; maybe TRBD1 (5 bases). This CDR3 spans 15 amino acids. From germline, CDR1 is SGHNT and CDR2 YENEEA. Between the trimmed V and J ends, which lost 1 base and 5 bases, there was a span of 14 bases. CDR3 nucleotides: TGTGCCAGCAGCTTAGGTCAGCAGGGTAAGACTGAAGCTTTCTTT. This sequence encodes CASSLGQQGKTEAFF.

This clone was recorded once. This sequence joins TRBV18 and TRBJ2-7; 8 bases agree with TRBD1. Germline CDR1 is KGHSH and CDR2 is LQKENI. The CDR3 consists of 13 residues. J gave up 1 base and V 8 bases, and 4 bases lay outside the gene matches. The CDR3 DNA reads TGTGCCAGCGCCCGGGACAGGTCCTACGAGCAGTACTTC. Its protein is CASARDRSYEQYF.

The chain employs TRBV7-2 and TRBJ2-5, with TRBD2 identical over 13 bases. Losses at the gene ends were 8 bases for V and 5 bases for J; bases not matched to a gene: 14. Germline V gives CDR1 SGHTA, CDR2 FQGNSA. There are 17 residues in the CDR3. The CDR3 DNA is TGTGCCAGCTCCCTCGGGACTAGCGGGACGTTTTCCGAGACCCAGTACTTC. This sequence encodes CASSLGTSGTFSETQYF.

The chain carries TRBV30 and TRBJ2-3; D call uncertain. The CDR3 is 14 residues long. Trimming took 1 base from V and 3 from J, leaving 11 bases between them. Per germline, CDR1 GTSNPN and CDR2 SVGIG (reference sequence). The CDR3 region is CAWSDRMLTDTQYF. The DNA for the CDR3 is TGTGCCTGGAGTGACCGGATGCTGACAGATACGCAGTATTTT.

The chain has TRBV9 and TRBJ2-1, with D possibly being TRBD2 (5 bases). Per the germline V gene, CDR1 is SGDLS and CDR2 is YYNGEE. There are 12 residues in the CDR3. The V and J ends lost 1 base and 8 bases respectively, with 7 bases between them. The CDR3 loop reads CASSVRRYEQFF. The CDR3 coding sequence is TGTGCCAGCAGCGTAAGGAGGTATGAGCAGTTCTTC. The variable domain in full, completed from reference TRBV9 and TRBJ2-1, reads DSGVTQTPKHLITATGQRVTLRCSPRSGDLSVYWYQQSLDQGLQFLIQYYNGEERAKGNILERFSAQQFPDLHSELNLSSLELGDSALYFCASSVRRYEQFFGPGTRLTVL.